Listed below are T cell receptor beta chains from one sample, sequenced in a study of Graves' ophthalmopathy and Graves' hyperthyroidism. Using its own MiXCR run on the multiplex PCR reads, TCRdb lists one record per CDR3 protein. The table lists about 400,000 distinct CDR3 sequences, around a fifth of them singletons. Sequencing used peripheral blood. The receptors derive from a woman between 18 and 29 years old with stable Graves' hyperthyroidism. Each CDR3 is given with its conserved first and last residue. A D gene is named only where the DNA matches it firmly. Expanded clones are given a class, and other clones once, few, many or no size at all.

abundance	d_gene	j_gene	v_gene	CDR3aa	CDR3nt
many	TRBD1	TRBJ1-1	TRBV6-1	CASSARSLDRGTEAFF	TGTGCCAGCAGTGCTAGAAGCTTGGACAGGGGCACTGAAGCTTTCTTT
many	TRBD1	TRBJ2-7	TRBV27	CASSGQDRVWEQYF	TGTGCCAGCAGTGGTCAGGACAGGGTTTGGGAGCAGTACTTC
-	TRBD1	TRBJ1-1	TRBV18	CASSPRTGTGDTEAFF	TGTGCCAGCTCACCTCGGACAGGGACTGGGGACACTGAAGCTTTCTTT
many	-	TRBJ1-1	TRBV20-1	CSAPSTRNTEAFF	TGCAGTGCACCCAGTACTCGGAACACTGAAGCTTTCTTT
few	-	TRBJ1-3	TRBV6-1	CASSVAPGNTIYF	TGTGCCAGCAGTGTGGCCCCTGGAAACACCATATATTTT
many	TRBD1	TRBJ1-1	TRBV27	CASSWGQRYEAFF	TGTGCCAGCAGTTGGGGACAGCGTTATGAAGCTTTCTTT
many	TRBD1	TRBJ2-4	TRBV6-1	CASSGSLRDRALNIKYF	TGTGCCAGCAGTGGATCTCTCCGGGACAGGGCGTTGAACATTAAGTACTTC
many	-	TRBJ1-1	TRBV28	CASSHRGPNTEAFF	TGTGCCAGCAGCCATCGGGGTCCGAACACTGAAGCTTTCTTT
-	-	TRBJ1-6	TRBV12-3/TRBV12-4	CASSMDRSHLHF	TGTGCCAGCAGCATGGACAGATCACACCTCCACTTT
many	TRBD2	TRBJ2-5	TRBV6-5	CASKLGGSKQETQYF	TGTGCCAGCAAGTTGGGCGGGAGTAAGCAAGAGACCCAGTACTTC
many	-	TRBJ2-2	TRBV20-1	CSAQWTQGTGELFF	TGCAGTGCCCAATGGACTCAGGGCACCGGGGAGCTGTTTTTT
-	-	TRBJ2-5	TRBV20-1	CSAPGGAAGIQETQYF	TGCAGTGCTCCAGGGGGGGCAGCGGGGATACAAGAGACCCAGTACTTC
-	-	TRBJ2-2	TRBV30	CAAEQGRKTGELFF	TGTGCCGCCGAACAGGGGAGGAAAACCGGGGAGCTGTTTTTT
many	-	TRBJ1-5	TRBV20-1	CSARDRKGGGQPQHF	TGCAGTGCTAGAGATCGAAAAGGAGGTGGGCAGCCCCAGCATTTT
-	-	TRBJ2-2	TRBV5-5	CASSLLGTPNTGELFF	TGTGCCAGCAGCTTGCTAGGGACTCCCAACACCGGGGAGCTGTTTTTT
few	-	TRBJ2-5	TRBV13	CASSLVGYLGAGQETQYF	TGTGCCAGCAGCTTAGTAGGATACCTGGGAGCTGGCCAAGAGACCCAGTACTTC
few	-	TRBJ2-2	TRBV18	CASSLGQHTGELFF	TGTGCCAGCTCACTAGGACAGCACACCGGGGAGCTGTTTTTT
-	TRBD1	TRBJ1-1	TRBV28	CASSSTGGWGTEAFF	TGTGCCAGCAGTTCTACAGGGGGCTGGGGCACTGAAGCTTTCTTT
many	TRBD2	TRBJ2-7	TRBV2	CAIQTSGRSGSYEQYF	TGTGCCATTCAGACTAGCGGGAGGTCCGGGTCCTACGAGCAGTACTTC
many	-	TRBJ2-5	TRBV20-1	CSAPAGRGETQYF	TGCAGTGCTCCCGCGGGGCGAGGAGAGACCCAGTACTTC
many	-	TRBJ1-5	TRBV6-2/TRBV6-3	CASSYSNRHQPQHF	TGTGCCAGCAGTTACTCGAACAGACATCAGCCCCAGCATTTT
many	TRBD1	TRBJ1-3	TRBV9	CASSVDPGGISGNTIYF	TGTGCCAGCAGCGTAGATCCAGGGGGGATCTCTGGAAACACCATATATTTT
-	TRBD1	TRBJ1-1	TRBV29-1	CSVTDTGVEAFF	TGCAGCGTTACCGATACAGGGGTTGAAGCTTTCTTT
many	-	TRBJ2-7	TRBV20-1	CSARGRGTSYEQYF	TGCAGTGCTAGAGGGAGGGGGACTTCCTACGAGCAGTACTTC
many	-	TRBJ1-1	TRBV27	CASSLRVHGGMNTEAFF	TGTGCCAGCAGCCTTCGGGTCCACGGGGGCATGAACACTGAAGCTTTCTTT
-	TRBD2	TRBJ2-2	TRBV28	CASSISGGTGELFF	TGTGCCAGCAGCATTTCGGGGGGCACCGGGGAGCTGTTTTTT
many	-	TRBJ1-2	TRBV19	CASSTPGLTIYGYTF	TGTGCCAGTAGTACCCCGGGACTGACTATATATGGCTACACCTTC
once	-	TRBJ1-1	TRBV12-3/TRBV12-4	CASSSGGMNTEAFF	TGTGCCAGCAGTTCCGGGGGGATGAACACTGAAGCTTTCTTT
-	-	TRBJ2-5	TRBV5-1	CASSLQSEETQYF	TGCGCCAGCAGCTTGCAAAGCGAAGAGACCCAGTACTTC
many	TRBD1	TRBJ1-1	TRBV5-1	CASSLAGIGDSQAFF	TGCGCCAGCAGCTTGGCCGGGATAGGGGACAGCCAAGCTTTCTTT
many	TRBD1	TRBJ1-1	TRBV12-3/TRBV12-4	CASSSTDRGEAFF	TGTGCCAGCAGTTCAACCGACAGGGGAGAAGCTTTCTTT
many	-	TRBJ1-5	TRBV20-1	CSARVRGSHNQPQHF	TGCAGTGCTAGAGTTAGGGGTAGTCACAATCAGCCCCAGCATTTT
many	TRBD2	TRBJ2-7	TRBV11-3	CASSLVSPFTSARNSYEQYF	TGTGCCAGCAGCTTAGTCAGTCCCTTTACTAGCGCGCGAAACTCCTACGAGCAGTACTTC
-	TRBD1	TRBJ2-5	TRBV2	CASRKGQGQETQYF	TGTGCCAGCAGAAAAGGACAGGGGCAAGAGACCCAGTACTTC
many	-	TRBJ2-7	TRBV11-3	CASSLVAGATGPYEQYF	TGTGCCAGCAGCTTAGTGGCAGGGGCCACGGGACCCTACGAGCAGTACTTC
many	TRBD1	TRBJ2-4	TRBV20-1	CSARDSRVKNIQYF	TGCAGTGCGAGGGACAGCCGGGTCAAAAACATTCAGTACTTC
many	TRBD1	TRBJ2-7	TRBV6-2/TRBV6-3	CASRSAPGQGYEQYF	TGTGCCAGCAGAAGCGCACCGGGACAGGGCTACGAGCAGTACTTC
many	-	TRBJ2-7	TRBV10-3	CAISDRVSGEQYF	TGTGCCATCAGTGATAGGGTTTCGGGCGAGCAGTACTTC
many	TRBD2	TRBJ2-5	TRBV29-1	CSVEIGTMRETQYF	TGCAGCGTTGAGATTGGGACTATGCGGGAGACCCAGTACTTC
many	TRBD1	TRBJ1-6	TRBV12-3/TRBV12-4	CASSLGTGGYSPLHF	TGTGCCAGCAGTTTAGGGACAGGGGGCTATTCACCCCTCCACTTT
many	-	TRBJ2-7	TRBV20-1	CSATHRGYEQYF	TGCAGTGCTACCCATCGGGGCTACGAGCAGTACTTC
many	TRBD1	TRBJ1-1	TRBV6-1	CASREPGQGVTEAFF	TGTGCCAGCAGGGAACCGGGACAGGGGGTGACTGAAGCTTTCTTT
many	-	TRBJ2-5	TRBV27	CASSFAGASLETQYF	TGTGCCAGCAGTTTCGCGGGGGCCTCATTGGAGACCCAGTACTTC
many	TRBD1	TRBJ2-5	TRBV25-1	CASSEYTGVIQETQYF	TGTGCCAGCAGTGAATATACAGGGGTGATCCAAGAGACCCAGTACTTC
many	-	TRBJ1-5	TRBV6-1	CASSVQGGRQPQHF	TGTGCCAGCAGTGTACAGGGAGGACGGCAGCCCCAGCATTTT